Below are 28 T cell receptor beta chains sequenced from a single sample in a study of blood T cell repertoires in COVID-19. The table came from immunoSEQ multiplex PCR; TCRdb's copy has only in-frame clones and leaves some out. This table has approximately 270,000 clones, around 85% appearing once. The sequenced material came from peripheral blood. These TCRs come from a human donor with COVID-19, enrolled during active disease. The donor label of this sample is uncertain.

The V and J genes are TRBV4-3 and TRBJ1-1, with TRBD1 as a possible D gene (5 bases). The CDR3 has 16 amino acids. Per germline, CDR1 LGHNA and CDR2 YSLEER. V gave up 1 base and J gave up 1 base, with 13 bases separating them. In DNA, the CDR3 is TGCGCCAGCAGCCAAGTCCGGGGGGGGTCGAACACTGAAGCTTTCTTT. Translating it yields CASSQVRGGSNTEAFF.

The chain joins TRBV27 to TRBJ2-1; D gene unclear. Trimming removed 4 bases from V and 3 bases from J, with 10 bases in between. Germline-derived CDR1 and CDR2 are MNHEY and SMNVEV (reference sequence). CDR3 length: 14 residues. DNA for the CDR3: TGTGCCAGCAGTTCACAGTCCCTCTACAATGAGCAGTTCTTC. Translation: CASSSQSLYNEQFF.

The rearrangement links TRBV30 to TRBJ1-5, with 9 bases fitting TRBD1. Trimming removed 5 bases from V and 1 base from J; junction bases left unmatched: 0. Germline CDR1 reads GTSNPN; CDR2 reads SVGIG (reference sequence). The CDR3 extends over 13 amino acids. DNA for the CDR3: TGTGCCTGGGGGACAGGGAGCAATCAGCCCCAGCATTTT. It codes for CAWGTGSNQPQHF.

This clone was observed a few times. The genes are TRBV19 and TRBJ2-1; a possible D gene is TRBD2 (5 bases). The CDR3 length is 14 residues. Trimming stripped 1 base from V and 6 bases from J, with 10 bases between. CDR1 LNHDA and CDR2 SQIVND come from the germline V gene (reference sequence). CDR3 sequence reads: CASSIVVGVNEQFF. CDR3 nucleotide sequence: TGTGCCAGTAGTATAGTTGTCGGGGTCAATGAGCAGTTCTTC.

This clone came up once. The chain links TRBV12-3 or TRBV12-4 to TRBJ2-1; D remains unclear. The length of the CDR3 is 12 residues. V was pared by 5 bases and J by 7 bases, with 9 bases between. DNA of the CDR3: TGTGCCAGCAGTGCTCAGAGGAATGAGCAGTTCTTC. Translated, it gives CASSAQRNEQFF.

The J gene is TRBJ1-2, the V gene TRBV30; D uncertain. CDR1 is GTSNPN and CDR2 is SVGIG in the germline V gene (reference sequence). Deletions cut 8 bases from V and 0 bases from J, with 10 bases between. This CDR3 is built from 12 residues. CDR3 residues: CASRRANYGYTF. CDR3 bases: TGTGCCAGCCGACGGGCTAACTATGGCTACACCTTC. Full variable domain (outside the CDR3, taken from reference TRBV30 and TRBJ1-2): SQTIHQWPATLVQPVGSPLSLECTVEGTSNPNLYWYRQAAGRGLQLLFYSVGIGQISSEVPQNLSASRPQDRQFILSSKKLLLSDSGFYLCASRRANYGYTFGSGTRLTVV.

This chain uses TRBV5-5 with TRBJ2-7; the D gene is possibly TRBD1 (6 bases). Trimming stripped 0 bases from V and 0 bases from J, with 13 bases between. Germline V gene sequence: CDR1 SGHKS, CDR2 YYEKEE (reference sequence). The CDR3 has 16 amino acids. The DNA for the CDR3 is TGTGCCAGCAGCTTGGCCGCAGGGGCGGGCTCCTACGAGCAGTACTTC. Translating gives CASSLAAGAGSYEQYF.

Here the CDR3 DNA reads TGTGCCAGCAGTTCCGACAGGGGGGAGAACACTGAAGCTTTCTTT. Translation: CASSSDRGENTEAFF. V and J are TRBV27 and TRBJ1-1, with 9 bases lining up with TRBD1. The CDR3 extends over 15 amino acids. Germline CDR1 MNHEY, CDR2 SMNVEV (reference sequence). Trimming cost V 4 bases and J 1 base; bases outside gene matches: 4.

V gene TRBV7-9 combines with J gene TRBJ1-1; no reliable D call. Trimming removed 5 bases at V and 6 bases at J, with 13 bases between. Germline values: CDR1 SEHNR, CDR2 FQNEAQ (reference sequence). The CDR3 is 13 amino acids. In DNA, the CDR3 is TGTGCCAGCAGCCCCCTGAGGGCCTCTGAAGCTTTCTTT. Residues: CASSPLRASEAFF.

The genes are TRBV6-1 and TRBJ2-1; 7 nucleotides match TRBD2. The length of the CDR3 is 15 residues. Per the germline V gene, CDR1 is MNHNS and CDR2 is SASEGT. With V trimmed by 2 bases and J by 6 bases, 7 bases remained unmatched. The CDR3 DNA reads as TGTGCCAGCAGTGAATTGAGCGGGATAAGCAATGAGCAGTTCTTC. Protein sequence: CASSELSGISNEQFF.

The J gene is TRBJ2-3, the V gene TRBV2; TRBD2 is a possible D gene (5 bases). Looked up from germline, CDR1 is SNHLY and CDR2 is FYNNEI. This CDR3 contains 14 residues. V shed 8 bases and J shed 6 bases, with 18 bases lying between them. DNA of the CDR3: TGTGCCAGCGACGACGGGGATACTTGGGATACGCAGTATTTT. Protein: CASDDGDTWDTQYF.

CDR3 sequence reads: CASRTSGGVDYGYTF. The CDR3 region has the DNA TGTGCCAGCAGAACCTCAGGGGGTGTGGACTATGGCTACACCTTC. This chain uses TRBV7-2 with TRBJ1-2; 7 nucleotides agree with TRBD1. Germline V lookup: CDR1 SGHTA, CDR2 FQGNSA. The CDR3 contains 15 residues. V was clipped by 6 bases and J by 3 bases; unmatched bases: 10.

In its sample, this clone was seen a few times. Written as DNA, the CDR3 is TGTGCCAGCAGCCAAGGGTATAGCGGGAGACCAGATACGCAGTATTTT. This codes for CASSQGYSGRPDTQYF. The chain joins TRBV14 to TRBJ2-3; 9 bases map to TRBD2. Germline V gene sequence: CDR1 SGHDN, CDR2 FVKESK. The CDR3 extends over 16 amino acids. V shed 1 base and J 4 bases; nucleotides not matched to a gene: 6.

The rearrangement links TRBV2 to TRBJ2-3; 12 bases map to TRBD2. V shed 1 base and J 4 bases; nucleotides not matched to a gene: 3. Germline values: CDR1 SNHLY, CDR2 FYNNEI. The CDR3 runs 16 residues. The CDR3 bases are TGTGCCAGCAGTGAAGGATCTAGCGGGAGGGCAGATACGCAGTATTTT. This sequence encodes CASSEGSSGRADTQYF. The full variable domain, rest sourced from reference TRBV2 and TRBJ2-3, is EPEVTQTPSHQVTQMGQEVILRCVPISNHLYFYWYRQILGQKVEFLVSFYNNEISEKSEIFDDQFSVERPDGSNFTLKIRSTKLEDSAMYFCASSEGSSGRADTQYFGPGTRLTVL.

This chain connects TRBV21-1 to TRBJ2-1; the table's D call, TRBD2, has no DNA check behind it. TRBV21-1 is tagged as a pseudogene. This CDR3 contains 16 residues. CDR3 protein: CASSKVVSGSYDEQFF. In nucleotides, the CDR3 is TGTGCCAGCAGCAAAGTGGTAAGCGGGAGTTACGATGAGCAGTTCTTC.

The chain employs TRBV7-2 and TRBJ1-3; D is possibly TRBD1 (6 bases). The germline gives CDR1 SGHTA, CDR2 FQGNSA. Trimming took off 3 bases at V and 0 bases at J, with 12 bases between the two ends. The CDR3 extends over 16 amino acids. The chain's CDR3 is CASSLDSSDSGNTIYF. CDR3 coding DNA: TGTGCCAGCAGCTTGGACAGTTCCGACTCTGGAAACACCATATATTTT.

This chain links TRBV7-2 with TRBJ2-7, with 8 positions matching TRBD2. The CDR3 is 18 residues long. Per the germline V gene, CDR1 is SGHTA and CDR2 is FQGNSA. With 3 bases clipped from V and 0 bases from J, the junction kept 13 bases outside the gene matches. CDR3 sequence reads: CASSFLVSSLADSYEQYF. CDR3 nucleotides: TGTGCCAGCAGCTTCCTGGTCTCGTCACTAGCGGACTCCTACGAGCAGTACTTC.

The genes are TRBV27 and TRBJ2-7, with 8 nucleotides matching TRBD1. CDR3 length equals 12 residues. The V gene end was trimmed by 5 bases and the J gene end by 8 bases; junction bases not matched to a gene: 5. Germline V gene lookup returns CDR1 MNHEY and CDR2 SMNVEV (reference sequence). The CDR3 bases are TGTGCCAGCAGTGAGGACAGGGCGAAGCAGTACTTC. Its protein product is CASSEDRAKQYF.

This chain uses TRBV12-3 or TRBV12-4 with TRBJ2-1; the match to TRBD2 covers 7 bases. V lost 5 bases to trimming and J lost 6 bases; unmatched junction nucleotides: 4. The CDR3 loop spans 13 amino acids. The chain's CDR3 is CASSKTSRNEQFF. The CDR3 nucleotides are TGTGCCAGCAGTAAGACTAGCCGCAATGAGCAGTTCTTC.

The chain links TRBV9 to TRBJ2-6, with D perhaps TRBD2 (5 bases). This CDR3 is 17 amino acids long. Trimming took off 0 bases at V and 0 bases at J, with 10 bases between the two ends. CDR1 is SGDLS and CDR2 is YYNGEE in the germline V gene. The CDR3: CASSVAGLASGANVLTF. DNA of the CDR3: TGTGCCAGCAGCGTAGCTGGCCTAGCCTCTGGGGCCAACGTCCTGACTTTC.

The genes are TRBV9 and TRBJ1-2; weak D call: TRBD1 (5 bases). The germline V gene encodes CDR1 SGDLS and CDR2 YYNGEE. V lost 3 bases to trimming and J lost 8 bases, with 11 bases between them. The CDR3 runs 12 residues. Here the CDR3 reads CASSAGGWGYTF. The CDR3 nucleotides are TGTGCCAGCAGCGCCGGGGGGTGGGGCTACACCTTC.

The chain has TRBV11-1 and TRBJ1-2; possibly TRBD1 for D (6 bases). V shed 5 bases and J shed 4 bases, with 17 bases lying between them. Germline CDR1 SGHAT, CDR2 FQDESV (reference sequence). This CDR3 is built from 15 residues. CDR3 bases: TGTGCCAGCAGCCCCGAGACAGGCCAAATCTATGGCTACACCTTC. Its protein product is CASSPETGQIYGYTF.

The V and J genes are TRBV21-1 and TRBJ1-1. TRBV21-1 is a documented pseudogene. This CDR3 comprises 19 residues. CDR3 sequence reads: CRKEKSGPTRSPEYTEAFF. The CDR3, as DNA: TGCCGAAAAGAAAAAAGCGGGCCGACCAGATCCCCTGAATACACTGAAGCTTTCTTT.

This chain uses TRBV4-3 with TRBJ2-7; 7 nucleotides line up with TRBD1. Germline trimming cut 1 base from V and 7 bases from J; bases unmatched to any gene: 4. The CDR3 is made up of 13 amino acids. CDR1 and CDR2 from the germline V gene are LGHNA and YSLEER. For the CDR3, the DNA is TGCGCCAGCAGCCAAGGGACAGGACGAGAGCAGTACTTC. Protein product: CASSQGTGREQYF.

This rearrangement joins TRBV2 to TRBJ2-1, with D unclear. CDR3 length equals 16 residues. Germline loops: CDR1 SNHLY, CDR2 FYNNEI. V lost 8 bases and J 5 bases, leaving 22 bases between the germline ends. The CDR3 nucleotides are TGTGCCAGCCGCCTCTGGAGAAATGACGCTAACAATGAGCAGTTCTTC. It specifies CASRLWRNDANNEQFF.

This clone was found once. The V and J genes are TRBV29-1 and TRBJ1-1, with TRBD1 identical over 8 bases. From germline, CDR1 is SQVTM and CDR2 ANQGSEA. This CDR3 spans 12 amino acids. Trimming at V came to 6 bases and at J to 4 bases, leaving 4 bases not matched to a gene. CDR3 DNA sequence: TGCAGCGTGGACACAGGGGGCACTGAAGCTTTCTTT. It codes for CSVDTGGTEAFF.

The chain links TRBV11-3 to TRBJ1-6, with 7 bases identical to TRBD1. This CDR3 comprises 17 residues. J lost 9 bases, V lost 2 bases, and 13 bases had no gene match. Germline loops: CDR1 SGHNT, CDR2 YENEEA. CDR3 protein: CASSLLALRGRSSPLHF. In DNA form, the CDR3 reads TGTGCCAGCAGCTTATTAGCGTTGAGGGGGCGAAGTTCACCCCTCCACTTT.

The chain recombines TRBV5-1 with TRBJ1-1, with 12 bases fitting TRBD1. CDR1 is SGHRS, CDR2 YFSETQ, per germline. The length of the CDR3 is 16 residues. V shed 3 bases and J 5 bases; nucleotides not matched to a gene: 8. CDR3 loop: CASSWSGQGAGTEAFF. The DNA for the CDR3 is TGCGCCAGCAGCTGGTCGGGACAGGGGGCGGGTACTGAAGCTTTCTTT.